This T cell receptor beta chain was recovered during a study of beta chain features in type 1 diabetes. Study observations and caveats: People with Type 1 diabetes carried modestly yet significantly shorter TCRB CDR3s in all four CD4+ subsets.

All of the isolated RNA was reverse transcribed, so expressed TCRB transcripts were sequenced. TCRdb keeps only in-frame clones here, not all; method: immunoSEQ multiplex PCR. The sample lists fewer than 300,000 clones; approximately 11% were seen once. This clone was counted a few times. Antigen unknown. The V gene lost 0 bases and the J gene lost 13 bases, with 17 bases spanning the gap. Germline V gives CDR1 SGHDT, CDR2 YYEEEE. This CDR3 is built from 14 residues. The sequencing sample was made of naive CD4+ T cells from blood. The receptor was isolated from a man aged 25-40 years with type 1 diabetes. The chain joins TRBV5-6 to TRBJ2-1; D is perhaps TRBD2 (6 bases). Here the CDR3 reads CASSLAGGSGAQFF. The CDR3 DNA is TGTGCCAGCAGCTTGGCTGGGGGGTCAGGCGCCCAGTTCTTC.